This is a list of T cell receptor beta chains from one sample in a study of Graves' ophthalmopathy and Graves' hyperthyroidism. MiXCR, applied by TCRdb to the multiplex PCR reads, yields one record per CDR3 protein. This sample yields 150,000 to 200,000 distinct CDR3 sequences, of which roughly 37% are seen a single time; around 5.5% belongs to the top ten. The material sequenced was peripheral blood. These receptors all come from a woman aged 40 to 50 with Graves' ophthalmopathy. CDR3s include the opening cysteine and the closing phenylalanine or tryptophan.

V gene,J gene,CDR3 length,CDR3 protein
TRBV29-1,TRBJ1-1,13,CSVEASLNTEAFF
TRBV10-3,TRBJ1-1,13,CAVSVQGDTEAFF
TRBV6-2/TRBV6-3,TRBJ2-2,14,CASSRDLNTGELFF
TRBV19,TRBJ1-2,12,CATQDRNYGYTF
TRBV15,TRBJ2-7,15,CATSRETGYSYEQYF
TRBV10-3,TRBJ2-2,16,CAISGTGGRNTGELFF
TRBV12-3/TRBV12-4,TRBJ1-5,16,CASSYLRARIHQPQHF
TRBV27,TRBJ2-5,14,CASSGTGNQETQYF
TRBV7-2,TRBJ2-7,12,CASSPTSREQYF
TRBV6-5,TRBJ2-7,17,CASSYNRLAGETYEQYF